Below, 14 T cell receptor beta chains from the same sample are listed, as sequenced in a study of cytomegalovirus exposure and HLA in healthy donors. Primers included in the PCR were 60 Vbeta and 13 Jbeta primers. Data came from immunoSEQ multiplex PCR; TCRdb stores just in-frame clones and leaves some out. The sample shows 100,000 to 150,000 clones, around 75% of them seen only once. The specimen was PBMCs. These receptors were taken from a woman in her forties in good health and CMV-seropositive.

This chain uses TRBV7-2 with TRBJ2-3; D gene uncertain. The V gene lost 5 bases and the J gene lost 4 bases, with 7 bases spanning the gap. The CDR3 spans 12 residues. The germline CDR1 and CDR2 sequences are SGHTA and FQGNSA. The CDR3 DNA reads as TGTGCCAGCAGCCCCCCTTCAGATACGCAGTATTTT. This sequence encodes CASSPPSDTQYF.

The chain couples TRBV2 to TRBJ2-5, with D perhaps matching TRBD1 (6 bases). Germline V gene data show CDR1 as SNHLY and CDR2 as FYNNEI. Trimming cost V 5 bases and J 10 bases, with 14 bases left between them. CDR3 length: 12 amino acids. The CDR3 sequence is CASSYRQEGQYF. The DNA of the CDR3 is TGTGCCAGCAGTTACAGACAGGAAGGCCAGTACTTC. The whole variable domain, remainder taken from reference TRBV2 and TRBJ2-5, is EPEVTQTPSHQVTQMGQEVILRCVPISNHLYFYWYRQILGQKVEFLVSFYNNEISEKSEIFDDQFSVERPDGSNFTLKIRSTKLEDSAMYFCASSYRQEGQYFGPGTRLLVL.

J is TRBJ2-2 and V is TRBV9; no reliable D call. This CDR3 is 13 amino acids long. V gave up 1 base and J gave up 6 bases, with 7 bases separating them. The germline CDR1 and CDR2 sequences are SGDLS and YYNGEE. The CDR3, as DNA: TGTGCCAGCAGCGTAACTTCTCCCGGGGAGCTGTTTTTT. Protein: CASSVTSPGELFF.

The V and J genes are TRBV6-5 and TRBJ1-2; possibly TRBD1 for D (5 bases). Germline V gene sequence: CDR1 MNHEY, CDR2 SVGAGI. CDR3 length: 12 residues. V was pared by 5 bases and J by 2 bases, with 6 bases between. The CDR3 DNA sequence: TGTGCCAGCAGTCGACAGAACTATGGCTACACCTTC. The encoded protein is CASSRQNYGYTF.

The CDR3 is CASSVGGAGFYEQYF. Written as DNA, the CDR3 is TGTGCCAGCAGCGTCGGGGGAGCGGGGTTCTACGAGCAGTACTTC. The chain combines TRBV7-9 with TRBJ2-7; 7 bases are a match to TRBD2. The V and J ends lost 5 bases and 3 bases, in that order; junction bases with no gene match: 10. CDR3 length equals 15 residues. CDR1 and CDR2 from the germline V gene are SEHNR and FQNEAQ (reference sequence).

The chain has TRBV16 and TRBJ2-1; the D gene is possibly TRBD1 (6 bases). The V end was cut by 1 base, the J end by 4 bases, with 14 bases between. This CDR3 contains 16 residues. The V gene's germline CDR1 is KGHSY and CDR2 FQNENV. CDR3 DNA: TGTGCCAGCAGCCAATTCTTGACAGGCGAATACAATGAGCAGTTCTTC. This sequence encodes CASSQFLTGEYNEQFF.

CDR3 in amino acids: CASSEAVAGYYNEQFF. For the CDR3, the DNA is TGTGCCAGCAGTGAAGCGGTGGCAGGGTATTACAATGAGCAGTTCTTC. The J gene is TRBJ2-1, the V gene TRBV2, with D maybe TRBD1 (5 bases). The CDR3 consists of 16 residues. Germline V gene lookup returns CDR1 SNHLY and CDR2 FYNNEI. Trimming shortened V by 0 bases and J by 4 bases, and 13 bases separated the two germline ends.

This chain connects TRBV21-1 to TRBJ1-2; the D call of TRBD1 is as the table states it, not checked on the DNA. TRBV21-1 is a pseudogene locus. CDR3 length: 17 residues. CDR3 region: CASSAGFRDRGYYGYTF. The CDR3 DNA reads as TGTGCCAGCAGCGCAGGATTCCGGGACAGGGGGTACTATGGCTACACCTTC.

V and J are TRBV7-9 and TRBJ2-1; no clear D. V shed 5 bases and J shed 5 bases, with 4 bases lying between them. This CDR3 has 11 residues. Per germline, CDR1 SEHNR and CDR2 FQNEAQ (reference sequence). The CDR3 sequence is CASSINNEQFF. In nucleotides, the CDR3 is TGTGCCAGCAGCATCAACAATGAGCAGTTCTTC.

V and J are TRBV5-4 and TRBJ2-5, with 9 bases fitting TRBD1. CDR3 length: 14 residues. V trimming: 6 bases; J trimming: 4 bases; junction bases outside the gene matches: 7. Germline V gene lookup returns CDR1 SGHNT and CDR2 YYREEE (reference sequence). The DNA for the CDR3 is TGTGCCAGCACCAAACAGGGGGCCGGAGAGACCCAGTACTTC. Translated: CASTKQGAGETQYF.

The chain employs TRBV19 and TRBJ1-1; D gene uncertain. Per the germline V gene, CDR1 is LNHDA and CDR2 is SQIVND (reference sequence). Trimming shortened V by 1 base and J by 1 base, and 4 bases separated the two germline ends. The CDR3 has 13 amino acids. CDR3: CASSIGANTEAFF. The CDR3 DNA reads as TGTGCCAGTAGTATAGGGGCGAACACTGAAGCTTTCTTT.

The chain links TRBV5-1 to TRBJ2-1; weak D call: TRBD2 (6 bases). Germline CDR1 SGHRS, CDR2 YFSETQ. This CDR3 region has 13 residues. Trimming shortened V by 7 bases and J by 7 bases, and 15 bases separated the two germline ends. CDR3 sequence (DNA): TGCGCCAGCCGAACCCCGGGGGTGAATGAGCAGTTCTTC. Protein sequence: CASRTPGVNEQFF.

This chain uses TRBV7-9 with TRBJ2-3, with no clear D. The germline V and J ends were trimmed by 4 bases and 5 bases, with 7 bases remaining between them. Germline V lookup: CDR1 SEHNR, CDR2 FQNEAQ (reference sequence). This CDR3 comprises 12 residues. CDR3 in DNA: TGTGCCAGCAGCTCACTCCAAGATACGCAGTATTTT. It specifies CASSSLQDTQYF.

The rearrangement uses TRBV7-8 and TRBJ1-1; weak D call: TRBD1 (6 bases). This CDR3 comprises 16 residues. V was cut by 2 bases and J by 2 bases, with 15 bases left in between. Germline CDR1 and CDR2: SGHVS and FQNEAQ. The CDR3 here is CASSLWAGVLNTEAFF. In DNA, the CDR3 is TGTGCCAGCAGCTTATGGGCAGGGGTATTAAACACTGAAGCTTTCTTT.